These 16 T cell receptor beta chains were all obtained from the same sample, sequenced in a study of cytomegalovirus exposure and HLA in healthy donors. 13 Jbeta primers and 60 Vbeta primers were used for the PCR. TCRdb's copy holds only in-frame clones and misses some; the assay was immunoSEQ multiplex PCR. The repertoire consists of 70,000 to 95,000 clones, with roughly four fifths occurring once and the leading ten covering under 2%. What was sequenced was PBMCs. Receptors originate from a woman in her thirties in good health and CMV-seronegative.

The chain couples TRBV5-1 to TRBJ1-2; 10 bases match TRBD1. The V gene end was trimmed by 0 bases and the J gene end by 0 bases; junction bases not matched to a gene: 5. CDR1 is SGHRS, CDR2 YFSETQ, per germline. The CDR3 has 17 amino acids. Here the CDR3 DNA reads TGCGCCAGCAGCTTGGCCGGGACAGGGGCGGCTAACTATGGCTACACCTTC. It translates to CASSLAGTGAANYGYTF.

The count of this clone is one. The V and J genes are TRBV9 and TRBJ1-1; tentatively, D is TRBD1 (5 bases). V was pared by 3 bases and J by 3 bases, with 9 bases between. Germline loops: CDR1 SGDLS, CDR2 YYNGEE. The CDR3 spans 13 residues. The CDR3 here is CASSEAGYTEAFF. CDR3 sequence (DNA): TGTGCCAGCAGCGAAGCAGGGTACACTGAAGCTTTCTTT.

The V gene is TRBV4-1, the J gene TRBJ2-2; 9 bases map to TRBD1. Germline CDR1 is MGHRA and CDR2 is YSYEKL. The ends lost 5 bases at V and 0 bases at J; junction bases unmatched: 4. CDR3 length: 16 amino acids. The CDR3 sequence: CASSAGQGSNTGELFF. The CDR3 region has the DNA TGCGCCAGCAGCGCGGGACAGGGATCGAACACCGGGGAGCTGTTTTTT.

This sequence joins TRBV7-6 and TRBJ2-5, with D perhaps TRBD1 (5 bases). CDR1 is SGHVS and CDR2 is FNYEAQ in the germline V gene. The CDR3 is 15 residues long. The V and J ends lost 3 bases and 1 base respectively, with 12 bases between them. The CDR3 here is CASSFFQGPQETQYF. The CDR3 DNA reads as TGTGCCAGCAGCTTTTTCCAGGGCCCCCAAGAGACCCAGTACTTC.

The gene calls are TRBV7-9 and TRBJ1-1; weak D call: TRBD1 (5 bases). The CDR3 is 14 amino acids. Germline CDR1 SEHNR, CDR2 FQNEAQ (reference sequence). V lost 2 bases, J lost 1 base, and 8 bases lay in between. The CDR3 nucleotides are TGTGCCAGCAGCTTAAGACAGCCGAACACTGAAGCTTTCTTT. Encoded protein: CASSLRQPNTEAFF.

The chain joins TRBV7-6 to TRBJ2-1, with 8 nucleotides matching TRBD1. Germline-derived CDR1 and CDR2 are SGHVS and FNYEAQ. V trimming: 0 bases; J trimming: 4 bases; junction bases outside the gene matches: 5. The CDR3 sequence is 16 residues long. The CDR3, as DNA: TGTGCCAGCAGCTTAGCGTCACAGGGGGGATACAATGAGCAGTTCTTC. Translation gives CASSLASQGGYNEQFF.

The CDR3 nucleotides read TGTGCCAGTAAGACACGGCATAATGCCTACAATGAGCAGTTCTTC. Translation: CASKTRHNAYNEQFF. The chain is built from TRBV27 and TRBJ2-1; D unclear. V was pared by 9 bases and J by 2 bases, with 17 bases between. This CDR3 region has 15 residues. The germline CDR1 and CDR2 sequences are MNHEY and SMNVEV (reference sequence).

The chain employs TRBV2 and TRBJ2-7, with 9 bases fitting TRBD1. Trimming removed 10 bases from V and 2 bases from J; junction bases left unmatched: 9. Germline CDR1 is SNHLY and CDR2 is FYNNEI. This CDR3 region has 14 residues. The CDR3 loop is CATKGTGYAYEQYF. The CDR3 nucleotides are TGTGCCACCAAAGGGACAGGGTATGCCTACGAGCAGTACTTC.

CDR3 region: CASSLHALAGERTDTQYF. The DNA for the CDR3 is TGTGCCAGCTCACTACACGCACTAGCGGGGGAGCGCACAGATACGCAGTATTTT. This chain links TRBV18 with TRBJ2-3; the match to TRBD2 covers 11 bases. There are 18 residues in the CDR3. V shed 4 bases and J 1 base; nucleotides not matched to a gene: 10. Per the germline V gene, CDR1 is KGHSH and CDR2 is LQKENI.

Turning to this clone: Other DNA sequences in this sample translate to the same CDR3. The chain links TRBV25-1 to TRBJ2-5, with TRBD2 as a possible D gene (6 bases). CDR3 length: 12 amino acids. Trimming took off 5 bases at V and 9 bases at J, with 13 bases between the two ends. CDR1 MGHDK and CDR2 SYGVNS come from the germline V gene. The CDR3 sequence is CASSFPGEAQYF. CDR3 sequence (DNA): TGTGCCAGCAGTTTCCCCGGGGAGGCCCAGTACTTC.

This chain connects TRBV19 to TRBJ1-1, with D unresolved. Trimming removed 2 bases at V and 4 bases at J, with 11 bases between. Germline CDR1 LNHDA, CDR2 SQIVND (reference sequence). CDR3 length: 14 residues. The CDR3 nucleotides are TGTGCCAGTAGTATACAGGCCATCGGCACTGAAGCTTTCTTT. Its protein is CASSIQAIGTEAFF.

This clone appeared a few times. The V gene is TRBV5-4, the J gene TRBJ2-1, with D possibly matching TRBD1 (5 bases). Trimming pared 1 base from V and 0 bases from J, leaving 11 bases between. The CDR3 contains 16 residues. The germline V gene encodes CDR1 SGHNT and CDR2 YYREEE (reference sequence). The CDR3 DNA follows: TGTGCCAGCAGCTTGCCAGGGCCCAGCTCCTACAATGAGCAGTTCTTC. Translation: CASSLPGPSSYNEQFF.

The chain joins TRBV7-2 to TRBJ1-1, with D maybe TRBD1 (5 bases). V lost 4 bases and J 4 bases, leaving 13 bases between the germline ends. The CDR3 loop spans 14 amino acids. Germline-derived CDR1 and CDR2 are SGHTA and FQGNSA. The CDR3 is CASSSPGLGTEAFF. In DNA, the CDR3 is TGTGCCAGCAGCTCGCCAGGGTTGGGCACTGAAGCTTTCTTT.

The gene calls are TRBV4-1 and TRBJ2-5; 7 positions agree with TRBD1. CDR1 is MGHRA and CDR2 is YSYEKL in the germline V gene. The CDR3 runs to 16 residues. Trimming removed 6 bases from V and 5 bases from J; junction bases left unmatched: 15. CDR3 amino acids: CASRKSLAGGLETQYF. For the CDR3, the DNA is TGCGCCAGCAGGAAGTCCTTAGCAGGGGGATTGGAGACCCAGTACTTC.

The chain combines TRBV27 with TRBJ2-1; D is ambiguous. V dropped 4 bases and J dropped 0 bases, with 7 bases sitting between them. CDR1 is MNHEY, CDR2 SMNVEV, per germline (reference sequence). This CDR3 is 14 amino acids long. The CDR3 DNA reads TGTGCCAGCAGTTCTAATCCCTCCTACAATGAGCAGTTCTTC. Its protein product is CASSSNPSYNEQFF.

This sequence joins TRBV10-3 and TRBJ1-1; D might be TRBD1 (5 bases). The CDR3 length is 14 residues. Germline CDR1 is ENHRY and CDR2 is SYGVKD. V lost 6 bases to trimming and J lost 1 base, with 12 bases between them. CDR3 coding DNA: TGTGCCATCAGGAAACAGGCGACGAACACTGAAGCTTTCTTT. Translation gives CAIRKQATNTEAFF.